Presented here are 10 T cell receptor beta chains from one specimen sequenced in a study of shared clonotypes between healthy human individuals. Terminally differentiated effector memory CD45RA+ cells were left out of the naive CD8 fraction, which was CD45RO-negative and positively selected for CCR7. Data came from immunoSEQ multiplex PCR; TCRdb stores just in-frame clones and leaves some out. The profile covers about 820,000 clones, with 92% appearing a single time and 24% taken by the ten largest. Input material: naive CD8+ T cells sorted from blood. These receptors all stem from a man aged 25-45 years in good health.

The chain uses TRBV10-2 and TRBJ2-7, with a possible D match to TRBD1 (5 bases). The CDR3 length is 14 residues. CDR1 is WSHSY and CDR2 is SAAADI in the germline V gene. Trimming pared 6 bases from V and 1 base from J, leaving 13 bases between. Here the CDR3 reads CASSQGLFSYEQYF. For the CDR3, the DNA is TGCGCCAGCAGCCAGGGTTTATTTTCCTACGAGCAGTACTTC.

The chain employs TRBV27 and TRBJ1-5, with 9 bases matching TRBD1. The V and J ends lost 6 bases and 5 bases, in that order; junction bases with no gene match: 14. The germline V gene has CDR1 MNHEY and CDR2 SMNVEV (reference sequence). This CDR3 comprises 17 residues. This chain's CDR3 is CASSPGERTGVHQPQHF. In DNA, the CDR3 is TGTGCCAGCAGCCCAGGGGAGAGGACAGGGGTGCATCAGCCCCAGCATTTT.

This clone was counted a single time. The genes are TRBV10-1 and TRBJ2-5, with D possibly TRBD2 on 5 matching bases. This CDR3 is 14 amino acids long. Germline CDR1 is WNHNN and CDR2 is SYGVQD (reference sequence). V was pared by 2 bases and J by 2 bases, with 9 bases between. CDR3 DNA: TGCGCCAGCAGTGAGATCCGGGGACAAGAGACCCAGTACTTC. Protein sequence: CASSEIRGQETQYF.

In regard to this clone: At the DNA level, this CDR3 is encoded by other sequences in the same sample as well. The V call is TRBV27, the J call TRBJ1-4; D perhaps matches TRBD1 (6 bases). The germline CDR1 and CDR2 sequences are MNHEY and SMNVEV (reference sequence). Trimming took 1 base from V and 6 from J, leaving 9 bases between them. The CDR3 runs to 14 residues. The CDR3 DNA reads TGTGCCAGCAGTTTATTGGGGGCTGATGAAAAACTGTTTTTT. Protein sequence: CASSLLGADEKLFF.

The V and J genes are TRBV25-1 and TRBJ2-1; D might be TRBD2 (5 bases). The CDR3 is made up of 13 amino acids. Trimming cost V 1 base and J 9 bases, with 10 bases left between them. Germline V lookup: CDR1 MGHDK, CDR2 SYGVNS. The CDR3 sequence: CASSESTSFEQFF. CDR3 sequence (DNA): TGTGCCAGCAGTGAATCTACTAGTTTTGAGCAGTTCTTC.

This clone showed up just once. The chain has TRBV27 and TRBJ2-7; D perhaps matches TRBD2 (6 bases). The CDR3 loop spans 12 amino acids. V lost 8 bases and J 2 bases, leaving 10 bases between the germline ends. Germline V lookup: CDR1 MNHEY, CDR2 SMNVEV (reference sequence). CDR3 bases: TGTGCCAGCGGGGCGGGGACCTACGAGCAGTACTTC. Translating it yields CASGAGTYEQYF.

J is TRBJ2-1 and V is TRBV6-5; 10 bases fit TRBD1. J lost 4 bases, V lost 5 bases, and 5 bases had no gene match. This CDR3 comprises 15 residues. Germline V gene data show CDR1 as MNHEY and CDR2 as SVGAGI. The CDR3 region has the DNA TGTGCCAGCAGTGCCCGGGACAGGGGATACAATGAGCAGTTCTTC. The encoded protein is CASSARDRGYNEQFF.

The chain employs TRBV2 and TRBJ2-7; D remains ambiguous. This CDR3 has 15 amino acids. With 4 bases removed from V and 4 bases from J, the gap between germline ends came to 17 bases. CDR1 is SNHLY, CDR2 FYNNEI, per germline. Written as DNA, the CDR3 is TGTGCCAGCAGTGTCGGGCGCCGCGATCCTTACGAGCAGTACTTC. Its protein is CASSVGRRDPYEQYF.

J is TRBJ1-1 and V is TRBV7-2; a weak D match, TRBD1 (5 bases). Germline lookup yields CDR1 SGHTA and CDR2 FQGNSA. The CDR3 is 14 amino acids. Deletions cut 1 base from V and 3 bases from J, with 9 bases between. CDR3 coding DNA: TGTGCCAGCAGCTTAGGGCAGGGCGACACTGAAGCTTTCTTT. This sequence encodes CASSLGQGDTEAFF.

The chain employs TRBV29-1 and TRBJ2-7, with D hard to call. The V and J ends lost 1 base and 0 bases respectively, with 7 bases between them. Per the germline V gene, CDR1 is SQVTM and CDR2 is ANQGSEA. There are 13 residues in the CDR3. This chain's CDR3 is CSVEAPGSYEQYF. The CDR3 DNA is TGCAGCGTTGAAGCCCCGGGCTCCTACGAGCAGTACTTC.